This record looks at one TCR beta chain sequence and its context. The antigen is not known. The entry originates in a study of cytomegalovirus exposure and HLA in healthy donors. Findings and limits, study-wide: There were several of the most significant clusters that appeared linked to common viral pathogens in a later analysis. Overall, approximately 150 TCR beta chains were annotated as cytomegalovirus-associated.

The PCR contained 60 Vbeta and 13 Jbeta primers. The repertoire was sequenced with immunoSEQ multiplex PCR; TCRdb's copy has only in-frame clones and lacks some. There are about 180,000 clones in the sample; 60% to 85% occur only once, and 2.9% lies in the top ten. Trimming removed 1 base from V and 5 bases from J, with 6 bases in between. CDR1 LGHNA and CDR2 YNFKEQ come from the germline V gene. The CDR3 covers 14 residues. This receptor was identified in a male donor in good health and CMV-seronegative. The V gene is TRBV4-2, the J gene TRBJ1-6; the D is unclear. Sequenced: PBMCs. The CDR3 bases are TGTGCCAGCAGCCAAGTGAGAGATAATTCACCCCTCCACTTT. Translating gives CASSQVRDNSPLHF.